This TCR beta chain was captured by sequencing in a study of glioma-infiltrating T cells. Study-wide background: Target coverage was about 4.5- to 11-fold for some 1 million blood T cells.

Amplification of TCR alpha and beta CDR3 regions from RNA used iRepertoire nested multiplex PCR. TCRdb itself ran the multiplex PCR reads through MiXCR, one entry per CDR3 protein. The profile shows a few hundred thousand distinct CDR3 sequences, 41% of them singletons. Concerning this clonotype itself: The target antigen is unknown. Just one base apart from a much larger clone, this may be a read error.

Unmatched junction bases numbered 12, after V lost 6 bases and J lost 5 bases. The CDR3 loop spans 14 amino acids. The germline gives CDR1 DFQATT, CDR2 SNEGSKA (reference sequence). Study-wide points: Patients with low tissue-blood divergence carried a signature set of shared blood CDR3 motifs.

The sequencing sample was made of glioma tissue, nonneoplastic brain tissue, or PBMCs (not recorded which). The receptor comes from a human donor with low-grade glioma or glioblastoma, undergoing nonglioma brain surgery, or in good health (not recorded which). The V and J genes are TRBV20-1 and TRBJ1-2, with 7 bases aligning to TRBD1. CDR3 loop: CSATGAARGYGYTF. CDR3 nucleotides: TGCAGTGCCACAGGGGCGGCCAGGGGTTATGGCTACACCTTC.